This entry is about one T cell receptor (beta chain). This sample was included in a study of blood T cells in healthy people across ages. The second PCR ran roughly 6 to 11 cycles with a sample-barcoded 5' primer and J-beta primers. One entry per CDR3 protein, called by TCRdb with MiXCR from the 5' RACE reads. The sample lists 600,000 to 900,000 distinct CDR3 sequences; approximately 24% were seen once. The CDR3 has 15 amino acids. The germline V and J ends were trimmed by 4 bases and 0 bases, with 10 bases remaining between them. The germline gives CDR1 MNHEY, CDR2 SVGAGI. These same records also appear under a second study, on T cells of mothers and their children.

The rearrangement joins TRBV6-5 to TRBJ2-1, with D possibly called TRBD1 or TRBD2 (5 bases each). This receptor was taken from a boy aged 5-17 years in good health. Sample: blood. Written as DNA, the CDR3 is TGTGCCAGCAGTTCGGGGCCAAACTCCTACAATGAGCAGTTCTTC. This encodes CASSSGPNSYNEQFF.